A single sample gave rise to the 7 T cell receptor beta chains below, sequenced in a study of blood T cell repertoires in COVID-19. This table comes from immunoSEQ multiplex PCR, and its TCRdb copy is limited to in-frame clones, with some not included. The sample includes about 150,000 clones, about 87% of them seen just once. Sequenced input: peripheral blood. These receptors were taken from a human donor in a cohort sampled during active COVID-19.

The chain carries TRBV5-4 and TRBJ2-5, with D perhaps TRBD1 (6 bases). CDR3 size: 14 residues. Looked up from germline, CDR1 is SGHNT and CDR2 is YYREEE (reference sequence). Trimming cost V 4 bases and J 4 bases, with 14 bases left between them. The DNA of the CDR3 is TGTGCCAGCAGCCTGGCCGCCAGGGGAGAGACCCAGTACTTC. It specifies CASSLAARGETQYF.

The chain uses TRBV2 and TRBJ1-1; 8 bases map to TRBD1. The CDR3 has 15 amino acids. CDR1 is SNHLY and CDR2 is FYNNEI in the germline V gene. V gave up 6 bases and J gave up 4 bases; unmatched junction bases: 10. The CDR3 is CASRQGTGVVTEAFF. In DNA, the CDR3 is TGTGCCAGCAGACAAGGGACAGGCGTTGTCACTGAAGCTTTCTTT.

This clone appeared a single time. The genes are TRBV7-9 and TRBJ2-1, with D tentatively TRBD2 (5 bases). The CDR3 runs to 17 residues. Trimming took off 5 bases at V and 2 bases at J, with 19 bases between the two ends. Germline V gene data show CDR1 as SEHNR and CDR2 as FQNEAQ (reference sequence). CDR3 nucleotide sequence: TGTGCCAGCAGCCCGCGGACCCCGGGATCCGCCTACAATGAGCAGTTCTTC. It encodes CASSPRTPGSAYNEQFF.

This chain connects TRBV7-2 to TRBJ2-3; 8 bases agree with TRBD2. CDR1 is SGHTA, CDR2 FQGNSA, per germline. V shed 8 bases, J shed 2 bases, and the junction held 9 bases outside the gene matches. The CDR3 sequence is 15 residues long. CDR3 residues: CASVEAGAVTDTQYF. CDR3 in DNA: TGTGCCAGCGTCGAAGCGGGGGCCGTCACAGATACGCAGTATTTT.

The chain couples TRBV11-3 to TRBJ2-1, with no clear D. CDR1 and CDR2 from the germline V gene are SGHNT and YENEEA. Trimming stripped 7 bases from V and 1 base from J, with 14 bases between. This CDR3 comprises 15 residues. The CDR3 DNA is TGTGCCAGCACCCCGACATCGAAGTCCTACAATGAGCAGTTCTTC. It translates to CASTPTSKSYNEQFF.

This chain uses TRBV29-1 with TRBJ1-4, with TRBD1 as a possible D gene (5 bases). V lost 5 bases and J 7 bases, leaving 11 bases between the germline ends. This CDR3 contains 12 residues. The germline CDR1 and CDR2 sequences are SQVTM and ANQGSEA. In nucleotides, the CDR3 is TGCAGCGTTCAGCAGGGAAGTGAAAAACTGTTTTTT. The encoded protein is CSVQQGSEKLFF. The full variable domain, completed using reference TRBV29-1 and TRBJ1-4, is SAVISQKPSRDICQRGTSLTIQCQVDSQVTMMFWYRQQPGQSLTLIATANQGSEATYESGFVIDKFPISRPNLTFSTLTVSNMSPEDSSIYLCSVQQGSEKLFFGSGTQLSVL.

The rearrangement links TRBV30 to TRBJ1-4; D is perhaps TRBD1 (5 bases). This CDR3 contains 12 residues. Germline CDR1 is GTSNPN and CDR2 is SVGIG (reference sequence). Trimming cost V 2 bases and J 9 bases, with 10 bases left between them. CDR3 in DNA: TGTGCCTGGAGTTCCCAGGGTCAAAAACTGTTTTTT. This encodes CAWSSQGQKLFF.